This T cell receptor beta chain was sequenced in a study of Graves' ophthalmopathy and Graves' hyperthyroidism. Someone took the PBMCs out of about 10 ml of fresh peripheral blood. The sequenced template was RNA, covering the TCR beta CDR3 region. First-round RT-PCR with HTBI primers preceded a second-round multiplex PCR. TCRdb fed the multiplex PCR reads into MiXCR, producing one record per CDR3 protein. The repertoire holds about 390,000 distinct CDR3 sequences, about a sixth seen once, with 2% to 3% in the top ten. The CDR3 runs to 16 residues. The J segment lost 2 bases and the V segment lost 0 bases, leaving 4 bases of the junction unmatched. Germline assignment: CDR1 MNHEY and CDR2 SVGEGT. This clonotype was detected many times. Its target is not known. Study-level results: Most thyroid-expanded clonotypes exceeding 0.001 frequency were also found in blood. The model's ophthalmopathy progression predictions had approximately 65% sensitivity and 72% to 75% specificity.

The TCR comes from an adult woman with stable Graves' hyperthyroidism. Sequencing input: peripheral blood. J is TRBJ2-7 and V is TRBV6-2 or TRBV6-3; 10 bases match TRBD1. The DNA of the CDR3 is TGTGCCAGCAGTTACTCGAGGGACAGGGGTACCTACGAGCAGTACTTC. Translated: CASSYSRDRGTYEQYF.